The 21 T cell receptor beta chains below all came from one sample that was sequenced in a study of shared clonotypes between healthy human individuals. The assay was immunoSEQ multiplex PCR, and TCRdb's table has in-frame clones only and misses some. The sample shows about 2.1 million clones, about 93% of them seen only once. Terminally differentiated effector memory CD45RA+ cells were excluded by CCR7 positive selection of CD45RO-negative cells. What was sequenced was naive CD8+ T cells from PBMCs. These receptors were taken from a man between 18 and 29 years old in good health. Some clones in this sample may be carry-over from other donors' samples.

This rearrangement joins TRBV29-1 to TRBJ1-2, with a tentative D call TRBD1 (6 bases). The CDR3 length is 12 residues. Germline V lookup: CDR1 SQVTM, CDR2 ANQGSEA. Deletions cut 7 bases from V and 5 bases from J, with 14 bases between. CDR3 nucleotide sequence: TGCAGCGCTCCCTCAGGGGTTTATGGCTACACCTTC. Amino acid sequence: CSAPSGVYGYTF.

This clone was recorded once. The chain couples TRBV7-9 to TRBJ2-1; 14 bases line up with TRBD2. The CDR3 sequence is 16 residues long. Trimming cost V 5 bases and J 6 bases; bases outside gene matches: 6. CDR1 SEHNR and CDR2 FQNEAQ come from the germline V gene (reference sequence). In DNA, the CDR3 is TGTGCCAGCAGCCCCTCCGGGACTAGCGGGAGCAATGAGCAGTTCTTC. It is translated as CASSPSGTSGSNEQFF.

The CDR3 spells CASSHLLGVGSEQFF. CDR3 bases: TGCGCCAGCAGCCACCTCTTAGGGGTCGGGTCTGAGCAGTTCTTC. This rearrangement joins TRBV4-3 to TRBJ2-1, with D possibly matching TRBD1 (5 bases). This CDR3 region has 15 residues. Germline V gene data show CDR1 as LGHNA and CDR2 as YSLEER. The V gene lost 3 bases and the J gene lost 9 bases, with 18 bases spanning the gap.

The V and J genes are TRBV4-1 and TRBJ2-7; D remains unclear. V lost 0 bases and J lost 3, with 12 bases in between. The CDR3 is 15 amino acids. Germline CDR1 is MGHRA and CDR2 is YSYEKL. For the CDR3, the DNA is TGCGCCAGCAGCCAAGAAGGCGGTCAACTCTACGAGCAGTACTTC. This translates into CASSQEGGQLYEQYF.

The chain employs TRBV7-6 and TRBJ2-2; 7 bases line up with TRBD2. J gave up 3 bases and V 7 bases, and 5 bases lay outside the gene matches. Germline lookup yields CDR1 SGHVS and CDR2 FNYEAQ. The CDR3 is made up of 14 amino acids. The CDR3 protein is CASTGLDYTGELFF. The DNA of the CDR3 is TGTGCCAGCACCGGACTAGACTACACCGGGGAGCTGTTTTTT.

The chain employs TRBV7-2 and TRBJ2-7, with 9 positions matching TRBD1. After removal of 3 bases from V and 5 bases from J, the junction contained 8 bases not matched to a gene. CDR3 length: 15 residues. Germline loops: CDR1 SGHTA, CDR2 FQGNSA. The CDR3 here is CASSFTGGAAHEQYF. The CDR3 DNA reads as TGTGCCAGCAGCTTCACAGGGGGCGCCGCGCACGAGCAGTACTTC.

Regarding this clone: The identical CDR3 is also encoded by other nucleotide sequences in the sample. This sequence joins TRBV27 and TRBJ2-7; 7 bases are a match to TRBD2. The germline V gene has CDR1 MNHEY and CDR2 SMNVEV (reference sequence). CDR3 size: 13 residues. The junction had 1 base not matched to a gene; V was cut back by 3 bases and J by 2 bases. The DNA of the CDR3 is TGTGCCAGCAGTTTCGGACTAGCCTACGAGCAGTACTTC. Amino acids: CASSFGLAYEQYF.

The chain couples TRBV5-4 to TRBJ1-2; 8 nucleotides match TRBD1. V lost 4 bases, J lost 7 bases, and 12 bases stayed unmatched. In germline, CDR1 is SGHNT, CDR2 YYREEE (reference sequence). This CDR3 contains 15 residues. The DNA of the CDR3 is TGTGCCAGCAGCACACCGGGACAGGTTGTTGGTGGCTACACCTTC. Its translation: CASSTPGQVVGGYTF.

The chain couples TRBV27 to TRBJ1-5; possibly TRBD1 for D (5 bases). Germline V gene lookup returns CDR1 MNHEY and CDR2 SMNVEV (reference sequence). The CDR3 is 16 residues long. Trimming cost V 8 bases and J 0 bases, with 17 bases left between them. CDR3 amino acids: CASVRLGEDSNQPQHF. The CDR3 bases are TGTGCCAGCGTAAGGTTGGGGGAGGATAGCAATCAGCCCCAGCATTTT.

On this clone itself: At one of its ends the junction is not consistent with the germline gene, which may arise from a read error. Within the sample, other DNA sequences also encode this same CDR3. V is TRBV6-6 and J is TRBJ2-7; 9 bases are a match to TRBD2. In germline, CDR1 is MNHNY, CDR2 SVGAGI (reference sequence). This CDR3 comprises 10 residues. CDR3 sequence: CASGTYEQYF. The CDR3 DNA reads TGCGCTAGCGGGACTTACGAGCAGTACTTC.

Note on this clone: At the DNA level, this CDR3 is encoded by other sequences in the same sample as well. The J gene is TRBJ1-1, the V gene TRBV27; tentatively, D is TRBD1 (6 bases). Trimming pared 2 bases from V and 2 bases from J, leaving 9 bases between. CDR3 length: 14 residues. Per germline, CDR1 MNHEY and CDR2 SMNVEV (reference sequence). The CDR3 region has the DNA TGTGCCAGCAGTTTAATAGGGGGAAACACTGAAGCTTTCTTT. This translates into CASSLIGGNTEAFF.

Only one count was recorded for this clone. The V and J genes are TRBV19 and TRBJ2-1, with TRBD2 matching over 9 bases. Trimming took 7 bases from V and 6 from J; bases not matched to a gene: 10. Germline V gene sequence: CDR1 LNHDA, CDR2 SQIVND (reference sequence). CDR3 length: 15 amino acids. CDR3 in DNA: TGTGCCAGTACCGCCCGGACTAGCGATCTCAATGAGCAGTTCTTC. Translating gives CASTARTSDLNEQFF.

The J gene is TRBJ2-3, the V gene TRBV9, with a possible D match to TRBD2 (6 bases). The V end was cut by 4 bases, the J end by 2 bases, with 14 bases between. CDR3 length: 15 residues. Germline-derived CDR1 and CDR2 are SGDLS and YYNGEE. The CDR3 spells CASSPEGLYTDTQYF. CDR3 in DNA: TGTGCCAGCAGCCCAGAGGGACTCTACACAGATACGCAGTATTTT.

The CDR3: CASSPRDKTNEKLFF. The CDR3 region has the DNA TGTGCCAGCAGCCCCCGGGACAAAACTAATGAAAAACTGTTTTTT. V and J are TRBV7-9 and TRBJ1-4; a possible D gene is TRBD1 (6 bases). Germline V gene data show CDR1 as SEHNR and CDR2 as FQNEAQ (reference sequence). V was clipped by 5 bases and J by 1 base, with 11 bases between them. The CDR3 has 15 amino acids.

The gene calls are TRBV6-1 and TRBJ1-5; D not resolved. The CDR3 sequence is 14 residues long. Trimming took off 1 base at V and 2 bases at J, with 6 bases between the two ends. The germline gives CDR1 MNHNS, CDR2 SASEGT. The CDR3 coding sequence is TGTGCCAGCAGTGAAGGGAGGGGCAATCAGCCCCAGCATTTT. Translation: CASSEGRGNQPQHF.

The genes are TRBV7-9 and TRBJ2-7, with 10 bases matching TRBD2. This CDR3 has 15 residues. Germline V gene data show CDR1 as SEHNR and CDR2 as FQNEAQ (reference sequence). Trimming removed 3 bases from V and 4 bases from J; junction bases left unmatched: 6. CDR3 in DNA: TGTGCCAGCAGCTTCCTCGGACTAGCGGAATACGAGCAGTACTTC. Its translation: CASSFLGLAEYEQYF.

This chain's CDR3 is CASSPSGELAGGPVVGELFF. CDR3 nucleotide sequence: TGCGCCAGCAGCCCCTCAGGGGAACTAGCGGGAGGGCCGGTTGTCGGGGAGCTGTTTTTT. The genes are TRBV10-2 and TRBJ2-2; 13 bases match TRBD2. CDR1 and CDR2 (germline): WSHSY, SAAADI. The CDR3 covers 20 residues. After removal of 6 bases from V and 7 bases from J, the junction contained 20 bases not matched to a gene.

The chain carries TRBV7-8 and TRBJ2-5; 7 bases are shared with TRBD2. Germline CDR1 SGHVS, CDR2 FQNEAQ. The CDR3 has 14 residues. Trimming cost V 4 bases and J 5 bases; bases outside gene matches: 7. Here the CDR3 reads CASSSEREGETQYF. As DNA, the CDR3 is TGTGCCAGCAGCTCGGAGCGGGAAGGGGAGACCCAGTACTTC. Combining the CDR3 with reference TRBV7-8 and TRBJ2-5 gives the whole variable domain GAGVSQSPRYKVAKRGQDVALRCDPISGHVSLFWYQQALGQGPEFLTYFQNEAQLDKSGLPSDRFFAERPEGSVSTLKIQRTQQEDSAVYLCASSSEREGETQYFGPGTRLLVL.

The chain has TRBV27 and TRBJ2-1; perhaps TRBD2 as D (5 bases). Germline V gene data show CDR1 as MNHEY and CDR2 as SMNVEV (reference sequence). The CDR3 covers 14 residues. V lost 1 base and J 9 bases, leaving 13 bases between the germline ends. CDR3 sequence (DNA): TGTGCCAGCAGTTTATGGCTTTCGGGGAGTGAGCAGTTCTTC. Translating it yields CASSLWLSGSEQFF.

The V and J genes are TRBV4-2 and TRBJ1-2, with TRBD1 matching 9 bases. Unmatched junction bases numbered 5, after V lost 4 bases and J lost 8 bases. Germline CDR1 LGHNA, CDR2 YNFKEQ. This CDR3 comprises 13 residues. This chain's CDR3 is CASSPQGAWGYTF. As DNA, the CDR3 is TGTGCCAGCAGCCCACAGGGGGCTTGGGGCTACACCTTC.

The J gene is TRBJ1-1, the V gene TRBV6-5, with TRBD1 matching over 7 bases. CDR1 is MNHEY, CDR2 SVGAGI, per germline. V gave up 4 bases and J gave up 5 bases; unmatched junction bases: 7. The length of the CDR3 is 14 residues. The CDR3 protein is CASSFRQGGTEAFF. The CDR3 DNA reads as TGTGCCAGCAGTTTTCGACAGGGAGGGACTGAAGCTTTCTTT.